A selection of T cell receptor beta chains follows, all from one sample in a study of T cell repertoires in cytomegalovirus infection. One entry per CDR3 protein results from TCRdb running MiXCR on the reads. There are hundreds of thousands of distinct CDR3 sequences in the sample; around a third occur only once, and approximately 18% lies in the top ten. Antigens for these TCRs are unknown. Sequencing used cultured PBMCs, obtained from culture after CMV antigen stimulation. The receptor set was obtained from a human donor in good health (CMV status not recorded). Some clones in this sample may be carry-over from other donors' samples. Both conserved end residues are part of each CDR3. D genes are given only for firm matches.

v_gene	d_gene	j_gene	CDR3aa
TRBV5-4	.	TRBJ2-4	CASGRTKNIQYF
TRBV27	.	TRBJ1-6	CASSLDLSNSPLHF
TRBV12-3/TRBV12-4	.	TRBJ1-1	CASSPPQGMGAEAFF
TRBV4-2	TRBD2	TRBJ2-1	CASSQALAGGSYEQFF
TRBV7-6	.	TRBJ2-1	CASSPRSGSSYNEQFF
TRBV6-1	.	TRBJ2-1	CASSDWEQFF
TRBV7-9	.	TRBJ2-7	CASSSPGTDHYEQYF
TRBV6-1	.	TRBJ2-1	CASRIDNEQFF
TRBV4-1	.	TRBJ1-5	CASSKGDQGPRQPQHF
TRBV11-2	TRBD1	TRBJ2-6	CASSLAGGSGANVLTF
TRBV14	TRBD2	TRBJ2-1	CASSQDLGLVGLGYNEQFF
TRBV15	.	TRBJ1-1	CATSREHRLKGEAFF
TRBV6-2/TRBV6-3	.	TRBJ2-7	CASSYSTSLLTPYEQYF
TRBV7-2	.	TRBJ2-1	CASSFRGGRESEQFF
TRBV5-1	TRBD2	TRBJ2-3	CASSLVPGGLPDTQYF
TRBV12-3/TRBV12-4	.	TRBJ2-2	CASSLASAGELFF
TRBV12-3/TRBV12-4	.	TRBJ1-6	CASLGGLNSPLHF
TRBV7-6	TRBD1	TRBJ2-3	CASSYRGADTQYF
TRBV7-2	.	TRBJ2-2	CASSLVGGVAGELFF
TRBV11-2	.	TRBJ1-2	CASSALKRGSGYTF
TRBV27	.	TRBJ2-7	CASANRGRGYEQYF
TRBV20-1	.	TRBJ1-2	CSARQREEGGYTF
TRBV5-1	TRBD1	TRBJ1-2	CASSSGTGDTSYGYTF
TRBV20-1	.	TRBJ1-4	CSAREIVAGVWEKLFF
TRBV6-2/TRBV6-3	.	TRBJ1-6	CASSYGQYNSPLHF
TRBV27	TRBD2	TRBJ2-1	CASSVDSGRYSYNEQFF
TRBV7-8	.	TRBJ2-5	CASSLGSGLEETQYF
TRBV7-2	TRBD2	TRBJ2-7	CASRPSGGAYYEQYF
TRBV7-2	TRBD2	TRBJ2-1	CASTDTGLAGVGNEQFF
TRBV7-9	TRBD2	TRBJ2-3	CASSVVTGRATDTQYF
TRBV7-2	TRBD2	TRBJ2-5	CASSLAPSGRRETQYF
TRBV6-6	TRBD2	TRBJ2-5	CASSRWTSGKETQYF
TRBV7-8	.	TRBJ1-1	CASSFRRENTEAFF
TRBV4-3	TRBD1	TRBJ2-5	CASSQGPRGIETQYF
TRBV2	TRBD1	TRBJ1-4	CASKRTGTGGEKLFF
TRBV24-1	TRBD1	TRBJ2-5	CATSDPGQGAKTQYF
TRBV7-2	.	TRBJ2-5	CASSGAETQYF
TRBV18	TRBD1	TRBJ1-1	CASSPAGGDTEAFF
TRBV6-6	.	TRBJ1-1	CASSYSPANTEAFF